The 30 T cell receptor beta chains below were found in one sample sequenced in a study of T-cell reconstitution after alpha-beta-depleted transplantation in children. Preparing the TCRbeta library involved the use of unique molecular identifiers. TCRdb re-called the PCR reads with MiXCR, one entry per CDR3 protein. The table has about 610,000 distinct CDR3 sequences, approximately 10% seen once; the top ten hold about 4%. This specimen consisted of PBMCs from the stem cell graft donor, obtained from the stem cell graft. The origin of the receptors is a human donor who donated a stem cell graft to a child with acute myeloid leukemia.

In the case of this clonotype: Given a much more abundant clone one base away, this may be a read error. The V and J genes are TRBV20-1 and TRBJ2-5, with D unresolved. Germline-derived CDR1 and CDR2 are DFQATT and SNEGSKA (reference sequence). This CDR3 contains 12 residues. V was clipped by 0 bases and J by 10 bases, with 12 bases between them. CDR3 residues: CSARDPTWSQYF. For the CDR3, the DNA is TGCAGTGCTAGAGATCCGACTTGGAGCCAGTACTTC.

This clonotype has at least ten counts. The gene calls are TRBV29-1 and TRBJ1-3; D uncertain. CDR1 and CDR2 from the germline V gene are SQVTM and ANQGSEA. V was clipped by 4 bases and J by 4 bases, with 14 bases between them. CDR3 length equals 14 residues. CDR3 DNA sequence: TGCAGCGTTGGTTCTAAAGAGGGAGGAAACACCATATATTTT. This gives the protein CSVGSKEGGNTIYF.

This clonotype was counted only a few times. This chain uses TRBV11-2 with TRBJ2-1, with 7 bases fitting TRBD2. Germline CDR1 is SGHAT and CDR2 is FQNNGV. The CDR3 extends over 17 amino acids. V dropped 9 bases and J dropped 3; count of bases not matched to a gene: 17. The CDR3, as DNA: TGTGCCAGTATCCCCCCCCAGGGCGGGAGTGGCTACAATGAGCAGTTCTTC. Translation: CASIPPQGGSGYNEQFF.

This clonotype was seen once. The rearrangement joins TRBV27 to TRBJ2-1; D unresolved. Between the trimmed V and J ends, which lost 6 bases and 7 bases, there was a span of 7 bases. CDR3 length equals 11 residues. Germline V gene lookup returns CDR1 MNHEY and CDR2 SMNVEV (reference sequence). The CDR3 sequence: CASRQQNEQFF. The CDR3 coding sequence is TGTGCCAGCAGGCAGCAGAATGAGCAGTTCTTC.

This clonotype was counted at least ten times. The chain couples TRBV20-1 to TRBJ2-7; tentative D call: TRBD1 (6 bases). This CDR3 has 15 residues. The germline V gene has CDR1 DFQATT and CDR2 SNEGSKA (reference sequence). With 3 bases removed from V and 5 bases from J, the gap between germline ends came to 20 bases. The CDR3 sequence: CSARKITTGSDEQYF. For the CDR3, the DNA is TGCAGTGCTAGGAAAATAACAACAGGGTCCGACGAGCAGTACTTC.

This clonotype was found many times. The chain combines TRBV3-1 with TRBJ1-2; D not certain. Germline lookup yields CDR1 LGHDT and CDR2 YNNKEL (reference sequence). The V end lost 5 bases, the J end lost 7 bases, and 23 bases lay between the germline ends. This CDR3 comprises 16 residues. The CDR3 here is CASSDQAGGRLGGYTF. As DNA, the CDR3 is TGTGCCAGCAGCGACCAAGCGGGCGGGCGCCTCGGTGGCTACACCTTC.

This chain uses TRBV6-5 with TRBJ2-3; D assignment may be TRBD1 or TRBD2 (6 bases each). The CDR3 consists of 18 residues. Germline V lookup: CDR1 MNHEY, CDR2 SVGAGI. V was shortened by 0 bases and J by 4 bases, with 20 bases between the two germline ends. CDR3 sequence (DNA): TGTGCCAGCAGTTACTCGTGGGCCCGAGAGGAGGGGGCAGATACGCAGTATTTT. It codes for CASSYSWAREEGADTQYF.

This clonotype was detected ten times or more. The genes are TRBV7-2 and TRBJ2-7, with TRBD2 matching over 10 bases. The V segment lost 5 bases and the J segment 0 bases; nucleotides outside the gene matches: 4. This CDR3 region has 15 residues. CDR1 is SGHTA, CDR2 FQGNSA, per germline. For the CDR3, the DNA is TGTGCCAGCAGCCGAACTAGCGGGGACTCCTACGAGCAGTACTTC. The encoded protein is CASSRTSGDSYEQYF.

This clonotype was counted a few times. The gene calls are TRBV4-1 and TRBJ2-2; no clear D. The CDR3 totals 16 residues. V lost 2 bases to trimming and J lost 7 bases, with 17 bases between them. CDR1 MGHRA and CDR2 YSYEKL come from the germline V gene. In DNA form, the CDR3 reads TGCGCCAGCAGCCAAATAGTGGCGGTTGATGGCGGGGAGCTGTTTTTT. It is translated as CASSQIVAVDGGELFF.

This clonotype was picked up many times. The V call is TRBV3-1, the J call TRBJ2-1; D may be TRBD2 (6 bases). From germline, CDR1 is LGHDT and CDR2 YNNKEL (reference sequence). Trimming pared 2 bases from V and 0 bases from J, leaving 8 bases between. The CDR3 is made up of 15 amino acids. The DNA for the CDR3 is TGTGCCAGCAGCCAAAGCGGGCCCTCCTACAATGAGCAGTTCTTC. Its translation is CASSQSGPSYNEQFF.

This clonotype was detected a few times. This chain joins TRBV6-2 or TRBV6-3 and TRBJ2-1, with TRBD2 matching over 15 bases. V trimming: 0 bases; J trimming: 4 bases; junction bases outside the gene matches: 7. This CDR3 is built from 19 residues. In germline, CDR1 is MNHEY, CDR2 SVGEGT. CDR3 protein: CASSYSGTSGRPRYNEQFF. CDR3 DNA: TGTGCCAGCAGTTACTCGGGGACTAGCGGGAGGCCCCGATACAATGAGCAGTTCTTC.

There are many counts of this clonotype. This rearrangement joins TRBV7-2 to TRBJ2-7; TRBD2 matches at 12 bases. CDR1 and CDR2 from the germline V gene are SGHTA and FQGNSA. V lost 6 bases to trimming and J lost 4 bases; unmatched junction nucleotides: 7. CDR3 size: 15 residues. The CDR3: CASSLTGTSGYEQYF. Written as DNA, the CDR3 is TGTGCCAGCAGTCTCACCGGGACTAGCGGGTACGAGCAGTACTTC. The variable domain in full, with the rest retrieved from reference TRBV7-2 and TRBJ2-7, is GAGVSQSPSNKVTEKGKDVELRCDPISGHTALYWYRQSLGQGLEFLIYFQGNSAPDKSGLPSDRFSAERTGGSVSTLTIQRTQQEDSAVYLCASSLTGTSGYEQYFGPGTRLTVT.

The gene calls are TRBV20-1 and TRBJ2-1; 13 bases fit TRBD2. Per the germline V gene, CDR1 is DFQATT and CDR2 is SNEGSKA (reference sequence). The CDR3 is made up of 21 amino acids. J lost 3 bases, V lost 1 base, and 18 bases had no gene match. This CDR3 is CSARVKVGRRGTSGDYNEQFF. The CDR3 nucleotides read TGCAGTGCTAGAGTAAAAGTCGGGAGAAGGGGGACTAGCGGGGACTACAATGAGCAGTTCTTC.

The chain employs TRBV20-1 and TRBJ2-2; a weak D match, TRBD2 (5 bases). V was cut by 6 bases and J by 1 base, with 15 bases left in between. The CDR3 has 15 amino acids. Germline loops: CDR1 DFQATT, CDR2 SNEGSKA (reference sequence). For the CDR3, the DNA is TGCAGTGCGCAATCCCTTAGCGTGAACACCGGGGAGCTGTTTTTT. Translating it yields CSAQSLSVNTGELFF.

The CDR3 is CASSVVGLSGGNNEQFF. The CDR3 DNA reads as TGTGCCAGCAGCGTAGTTGGCCTCAGCGGGGGGAACAATGAGCAGTTCTTC. The chain recombines TRBV9 with TRBJ2-1, with 9 bases fitting TRBD2. The ends lost 0 bases at V and 5 bases at J; junction bases unmatched: 9. Looked up from germline, CDR1 is SGDLS and CDR2 is YYNGEE. The CDR3 is 17 amino acids.

In this sample, this clonotype turned up a few times. The DNA of the CDR3 is TGTGCCAGCAGTGGACTAGGAAACACCATATATTTT. Its protein is CASSGLGNTIYF. This chain links TRBV12-3 or TRBV12-4 with TRBJ1-3; D is undetermined. V was clipped by 5 bases and J by 4 bases, with 6 bases between them. The CDR3 is 12 amino acids.

The chain recombines TRBV12-3 or TRBV12-4 with TRBJ1-1; 8 nucleotides agree with TRBD1. J was trimmed by 0 bases and V by 5 bases; bases with no gene match: 8. CDR3 size: 16 residues. CDR3 coding DNA: TGTGCCAGCAGTCCGTCAGGGGGCACGTTGAACACTGAAGCTTTCTTT. Its translation: CASSPSGGTLNTEAFF.

This chain connects TRBV3-1 to TRBJ1-5; tentative D call: TRBD1 (6 bases). This CDR3 contains 13 residues. Trimming cost V 3 bases and J 7 bases, with 10 bases left between them. From germline, CDR1 is LGHDT and CDR2 YNNKEL (reference sequence). CDR3: CASSHGGRQPQHF. As DNA, the CDR3 is TGTGCCAGCAGCCACGGGGGGCGGCAGCCCCAGCATTTT.

The gene calls are TRBV30 and TRBJ2-2, with 7 bases matching TRBD1. This CDR3 contains 14 residues. Germline V CDR1 and CDR2: GTSNPN, SVGIG (reference sequence). V was clipped by 4 bases and J by 6 bases; unmatched bases: 8. This chain's CDR3 is CAWNPTGIAGELFF. CDR3 bases: TGTGCCTGGAACCCGACAGGGATCGCCGGGGAGCTGTTTTTT.

This clonotype was counted only a few times. This rearrangement joins TRBV9 to TRBJ2-7; TRBD2 is a possible D gene (5 bases). This CDR3 spans 15 amino acids. The germline V gene encodes CDR1 SGDLS and CDR2 YYNGEE. Trimming took 0 bases from V and 1 from J, leaving 11 bases between them. The CDR3 nucleotides read TGTGCCAGCAGCGTAGCTCCGCTAGCTTCCTACGAGCAGTACTTC. This gives the protein CASSVAPLASYEQYF.

This clonotype was observed many times. This sequence joins TRBV6-1 and TRBJ2-2, with D unresolved. The CDR3 covers 12 residues. CDR1 and CDR2 (germline): MNHNS, SASEGT. With 7 bases removed from V and 6 bases from J, the gap between germline ends came to 9 bases. The CDR3 reads CASTLQSGELFF. CDR3 DNA: TGTGCCAGCACCCTCCAGTCCGGGGAGCTGTTTTTT.

V is TRBV11-3 and J is TRBJ2-2; TRBD1 agrees at 8 bases. Germline V CDR1 and CDR2: SGHNT, YENEEA. This CDR3 region has 13 residues. The ends lost 3 bases at V and 9 bases at J; junction bases unmatched: 3. CDR3 region: CASSLTGDRELFF. CDR3 in DNA: TGTGCCAGCAGCTTGACAGGGGACCGGGAGCTGTTTTTT.

This clonotype has ten or more counts. The rearrangement joins TRBV10-3 to TRBJ2-2, with a weak D call TRBD1 (6 bases). The length of the CDR3 is 16 residues. V lost 2 bases to trimming and J lost 0 bases, with 10 bases between them. In germline, CDR1 is ENHRY, CDR2 SYGVKD. The CDR3 protein is CAISEQGLSNTGELFF. The CDR3 nucleotides read TGTGCCATCAGTGAGCAGGGGCTATCGAACACCGGGGAGCTGTTTTTT.

In its sample, this clonotype was seen a few times. The gene calls are TRBV20-1 and TRBJ2-1; maybe TRBD1 (6 bases). V lost 5 bases and J 7 bases, leaving 12 bases between the germline ends. Germline loops: CDR1 DFQATT, CDR2 SNEGSKA (reference sequence). CDR3 length equals 12 residues. The CDR3 is CSADQGKNEQFF. DNA of the CDR3: TGCAGTGCTGACCAGGGGAAGAATGAGCAGTTCTTC.

This clonotype was observed many times. The J gene is TRBJ2-7, the V gene TRBV5-6; D is unresolved. The CDR3 contains 13 residues. Between the trimmed V and J ends, which lost 2 bases and 3 bases, there was a span of 9 bases. Germline lookup yields CDR1 SGHDT and CDR2 YYEEEE. The CDR3 DNA reads as TGTGCCAGCAGCTTCGTCGGTAACTACGAGCAGTACTTC. Its translation: CASSFVGNYEQYF.

The V and J genes are TRBV7-2 and TRBJ2-5; possibly TRBD2 for D (6 bases). Trimming shortened V by 3 bases and J by 4 bases, and 18 bases separated the two germline ends. Germline-derived CDR1 and CDR2 are SGHTA and FQGNSA. The CDR3 length is 16 residues. CDR3 sequence reads: CASSLTEGRVGETQYF. The CDR3 bases are TGTGCCAGCAGCTTGACGGAGGGCAGGGTAGGAGAGACCCAGTACTTC.

The sample holds a few counts of this clonotype. The rearrangement uses TRBV9 and TRBJ2-1, with D tentatively TRBD2 (6 bases). V lost 7 bases to trimming and J lost 9 bases, with 20 bases between them. Germline V gene lookup returns CDR1 SGDLS and CDR2 YYNGEE. This CDR3 is 14 amino acids long. The CDR3 region is CASSGLPLKGEQFF. CDR3 sequence (DNA): TGTGCCAGCTCGGGACTCCCACTTAAGGGTGAGCAGTTCTTC.

This clonotype came up many times. The V call is TRBV5-1, the J call TRBJ2-3; D not resolved. The germline V and J ends were trimmed by 0 bases and 1 base, with 12 bases remaining between them. The CDR3 spans 16 residues. The germline V gene has CDR1 SGHRS and CDR2 YFSETQ. CDR3 coding DNA: TGCGCCAGCAGCTTGGCCGGCAGAAGGGGCACAGATACGCAGTATTTT. Translation gives CASSLAGRRGTDTQYF.

This chain links TRBV12-3 or TRBV12-4 with TRBJ1-5; 7 bases line up with TRBD1. This CDR3 has 17 residues. Trimming at V came to 6 bases and at J to 6 bases, leaving 17 bases not matched to a gene. The CDR3 nucleotides read TGTGCCAGCAGCCTGACACAGGGGTTACAGGGGATTCAGCCCCAGCATTTT. This codes for CASSLTQGLQGIQPQHF.

There are a few counts of this clonotype. CDR3 region: CSARGGYSSAISGANVLTF. The DNA for the CDR3 is TGCAGTGCTAGAGGAGGATATTCTAGCGCCATATCTGGGGCCAACGTCCTGACTTTC. The chain has TRBV20-1 and TRBJ2-6; perhaps TRBD2 as D (6 bases). The CDR3 consists of 19 residues. Deletions cut 1 base from V and 1 base from J, with 20 bases between. CDR1 is DFQATT and CDR2 is SNEGSKA in the germline V gene (reference sequence).